Reported below is one T cell receptor (beta chain). The antigen remains unidentified. Unmatched junction bases numbered 9, after V lost 4 bases and J lost 5 bases. Germline V gene sequence: CDR1 SGHNT, CDR2 YYREEE (reference sequence). This CDR3 has 14 amino acids. These data are taken from a study of shared clonotypes between healthy human individuals. Findings and limits, study-wide: Genetic and exposure-history diversity was limited by the few donors. Sharing of clonotypes among donors was expected to vary with sequencing depth. Relative to memory subsets, naive subsets generally showed larger estimated richness.

The CD4+ fraction was divided into a CD45RA+ naive subset and a CD45RA-negative memory subset. Here immunoSEQ multiplex PCR was the method, and the copy in TCRdb shows in-frame clones only, minus some. The sample has millions of clones; around nine tenths are singletons. This chain connects TRBV5-4 to TRBJ2-7, with 7 nucleotides matching TRBD2. The sequence came from a man younger than 35 in good health. The specimen was naive CD4+ T cells sorted from blood. Indicated subset: CD45RA+ positively selected. The CDR3 DNA sequence: TGTGCCAGCAGCCCCCGGGGAGGGAAGGACGAGCAGTACTTC. It yields the protein CASSPRGGKDEQYF.